This TCR beta chain was documented in a study of blood T cell dynamics during melanoma immunotherapy. Study at large: First-line therapy was either pembrolizumab or nivolumab with ipilimumab for metastatic melanoma.

Germline V lookup: CDR1 MNHEY, CDR2 SVGAGI. The ends were cut back, 4 bases at V and 6 bases at J, with 5 bases in the middle. There are 11 residues in the CDR3. A fixed DNA input of around 0.35 ug was used per bulk PBMC sample. Profiling relied on immunoSEQ multiplex PCR, and the TCRdb table lists in-frame clones only, not all of them. Of about 28,000 clones in the sample, over 80% were seen once. The time point is: week 3, after first cycle of checkpoint inhibitor. The sample here was blood, taken from a patient treated with checkpoint blockade. J is TRBJ2-3 and V is TRBV6-5; D remains ambiguous. The TCR sequence derives from a human donor with melanoma. CDR3 nucleotides: TGTGCCAGCAGTTCCCGTGATACGCAGTATTTT. Translated, it gives CASSSRDTQYF.